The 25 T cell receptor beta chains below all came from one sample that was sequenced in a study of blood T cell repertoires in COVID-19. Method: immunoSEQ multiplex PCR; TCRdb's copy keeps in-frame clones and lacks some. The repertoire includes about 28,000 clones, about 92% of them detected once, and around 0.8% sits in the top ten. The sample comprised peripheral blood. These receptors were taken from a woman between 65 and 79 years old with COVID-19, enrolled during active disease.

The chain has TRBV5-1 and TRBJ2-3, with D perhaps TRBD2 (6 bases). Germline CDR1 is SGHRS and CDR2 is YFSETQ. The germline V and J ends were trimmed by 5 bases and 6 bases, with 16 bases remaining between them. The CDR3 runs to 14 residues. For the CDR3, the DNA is TGCGCCAGCAGTTTTTCGACTAGAAGCGATACGCAGTATTTT. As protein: CASSFSTRSDTQYF.

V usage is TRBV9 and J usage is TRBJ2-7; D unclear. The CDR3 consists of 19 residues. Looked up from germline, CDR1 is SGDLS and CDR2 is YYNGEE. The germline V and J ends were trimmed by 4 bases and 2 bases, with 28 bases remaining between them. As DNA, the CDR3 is TGTGCCAGCAGCCCTGAACTGGTACTTGTTTTGGGCCTAACCTACGAGCAGTACTTC. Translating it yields CASSPELVLVLGLTYEQYF.

CDR3 amino acids: CASRDAGTSWYGYTF. The CDR3 DNA reads as TGTGCCAGCAGGGACGCAGGGACTTCTTGGTATGGCTACACCTTC. The V call is TRBV3-1 (or the pseudogene TRBV3-2), the J call TRBJ1-2, with a possible D match to TRBD1 (5 bases). CDR1 and CDR2 from the germline V gene are LGHDT and YNNKEL (reference sequence). Trimming left V 6 bases short and J 5 bases short, with 19 bases between. The CDR3 runs 15 residues.

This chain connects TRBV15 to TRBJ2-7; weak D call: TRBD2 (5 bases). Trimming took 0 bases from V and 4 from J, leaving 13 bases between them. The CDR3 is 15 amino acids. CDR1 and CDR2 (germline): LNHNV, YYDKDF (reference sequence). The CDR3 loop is CATSREDEGLYEQYF. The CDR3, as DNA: TGTGCCACCAGCAGAGAGGACGAGGGTTTATACGAGCAGTACTTC. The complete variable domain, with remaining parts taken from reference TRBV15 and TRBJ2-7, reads DAMVIQNPRYQVTQFGKPVTLSCSQTLNHNVMYWYQQKSSQAPKLLFHYYDKDFNNEADTPDNFQSRRPNTSFCFLDIRSPGLGDTAMYLCATSREDEGLYEQYFGPGTRLTVT.

CDR3 DNA sequence: TGTGCCAGCACCCCGCGGGGAACTACCTACGAGCAGTACTTC. Translation gives CASTPRGTTYEQYF. The chain uses TRBV5-5 and TRBJ2-7; a possible D gene is TRBD2 (6 bases). Germline V gene lookup returns CDR1 SGHKS and CDR2 YYEKEE (reference sequence). Deletions cut 6 bases from V and 2 bases from J, with 15 bases between. The CDR3 consists of 14 residues.

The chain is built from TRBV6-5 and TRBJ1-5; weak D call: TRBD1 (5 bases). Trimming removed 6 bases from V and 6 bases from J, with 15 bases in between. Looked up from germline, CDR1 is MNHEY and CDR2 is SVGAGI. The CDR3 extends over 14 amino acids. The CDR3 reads CASSPPQGPQPQHF. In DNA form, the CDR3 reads TGTGCCAGCAGCCCCCCTCAGGGTCCTCAGCCCCAGCATTTT.

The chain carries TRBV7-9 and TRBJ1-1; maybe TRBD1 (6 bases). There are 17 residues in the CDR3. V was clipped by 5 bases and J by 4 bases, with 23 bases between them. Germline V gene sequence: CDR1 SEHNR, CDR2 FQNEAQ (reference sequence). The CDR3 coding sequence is TGTGCCAGCAGCGGTCTTGAAGACAGGTCCCTCGGCACTGAAGCTTTCTTT. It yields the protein CASSGLEDRSLGTEAFF.

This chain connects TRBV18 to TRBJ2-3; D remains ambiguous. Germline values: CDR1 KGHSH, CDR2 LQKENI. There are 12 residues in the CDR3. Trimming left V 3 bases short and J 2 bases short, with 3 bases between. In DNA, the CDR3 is TGTGCCAGCTCACCCTCCACAGATACGCAGTATTTT. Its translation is CASSPSTDTQYF.

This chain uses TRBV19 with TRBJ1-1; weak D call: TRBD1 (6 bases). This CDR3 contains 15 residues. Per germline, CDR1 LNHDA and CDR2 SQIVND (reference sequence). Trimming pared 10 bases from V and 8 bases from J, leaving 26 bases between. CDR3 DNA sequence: TGTGCCACCACCGCGGGGGGGGGCGCGGGCCCCGAAGCTTTCTTT. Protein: CATTAGGGAGPEAFF.

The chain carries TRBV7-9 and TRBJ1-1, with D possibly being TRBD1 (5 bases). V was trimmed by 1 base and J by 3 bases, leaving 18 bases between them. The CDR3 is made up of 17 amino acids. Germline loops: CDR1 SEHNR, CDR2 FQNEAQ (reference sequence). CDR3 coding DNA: TGTGCCAGCAGCTTAGTGGTCATCTGGGGGGAGGACACTGAAGCTTTCTTT. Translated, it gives CASSLVVIWGEDTEAFF.

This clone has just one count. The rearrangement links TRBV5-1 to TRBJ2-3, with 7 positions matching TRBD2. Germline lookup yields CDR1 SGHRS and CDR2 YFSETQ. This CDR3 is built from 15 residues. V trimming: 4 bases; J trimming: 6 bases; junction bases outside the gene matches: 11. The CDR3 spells CASSGMLAESDTQYF. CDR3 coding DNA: TGCGCCAGCAGCGGAATGCTAGCGGAGTCTGATACGCAGTATTTT.

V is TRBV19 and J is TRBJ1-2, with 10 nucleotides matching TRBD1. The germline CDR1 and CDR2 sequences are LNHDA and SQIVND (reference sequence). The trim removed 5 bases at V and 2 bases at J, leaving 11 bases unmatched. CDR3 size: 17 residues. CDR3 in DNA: TGTGCCAGTAGTCAAGGGACAGGGGCCCCCTACAACTATGGCTACACCTTC. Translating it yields CASSQGTGAPYNYGYTF.

The CDR3 DNA is TGTGCCAGCAGTTTTTACGGGACAGGGGTTGGAAAAACTGAGCAGTTCTTC. Amino acid sequence: CASSFYGTGVGKTEQFF. The chain has TRBV28 and TRBJ2-1, with TRBD1 identical over 10 bases. Trimming cost V 3 bases and J 9 bases; bases outside gene matches: 14. The CDR3 is 17 amino acids. Germline CDR1 MDHEN, CDR2 SYDVKM.

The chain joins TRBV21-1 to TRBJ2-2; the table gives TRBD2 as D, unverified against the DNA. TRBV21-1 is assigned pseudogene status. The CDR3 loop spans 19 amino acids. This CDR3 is CASSKEGSVESPNTGELFF. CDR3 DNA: TGTGCCAGCAGCAAAGAGGGTAGCGTTGAATCCCCGAACACCGGGGAGCTGTTTTTT.

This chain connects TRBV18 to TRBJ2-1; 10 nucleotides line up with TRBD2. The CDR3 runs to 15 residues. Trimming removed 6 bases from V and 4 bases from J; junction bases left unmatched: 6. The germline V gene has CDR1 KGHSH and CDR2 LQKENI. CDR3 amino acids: CASSPGLAIYNEQFF. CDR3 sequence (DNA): TGTGCCAGCTCGCCGGGACTAGCGATATACAATGAGCAGTTCTTC.

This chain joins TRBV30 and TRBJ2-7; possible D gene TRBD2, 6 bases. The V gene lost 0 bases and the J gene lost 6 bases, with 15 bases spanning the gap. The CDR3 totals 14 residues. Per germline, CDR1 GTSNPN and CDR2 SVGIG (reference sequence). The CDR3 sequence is CAWSVIMAGSEQYF. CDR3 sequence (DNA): TGTGCCTGGAGTGTAATAATGGCGGGGAGCGAGCAGTACTTC.

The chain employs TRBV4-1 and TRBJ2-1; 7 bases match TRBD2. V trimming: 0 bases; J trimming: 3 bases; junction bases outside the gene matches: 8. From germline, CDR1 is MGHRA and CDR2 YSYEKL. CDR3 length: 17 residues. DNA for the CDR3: TGCGCCAGCAGCCAAGATTCTCGGCTAGCGGTCTACAATGAGCAGTTCTTC. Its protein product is CASSQDSRLAVYNEQFF.

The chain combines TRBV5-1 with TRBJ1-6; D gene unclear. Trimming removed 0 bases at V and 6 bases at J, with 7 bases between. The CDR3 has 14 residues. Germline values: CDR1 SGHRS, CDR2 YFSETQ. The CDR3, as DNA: TGCGCCAGCAGCTTGGAGATCGGTAATTCACCCCTCCACTTT. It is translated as CASSLEIGNSPLHF. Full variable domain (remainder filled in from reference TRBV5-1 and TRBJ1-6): KAGVTQTPRYLIKTRGQQVTLSCSPISGHRSVSWYQQTPGQGLQFLFEYFSETQRNKGNFPGRFSGRQFSNSRSEMNVSTLELGDSALYLCASSLEIGNSPLHFGNGTRLTVT.

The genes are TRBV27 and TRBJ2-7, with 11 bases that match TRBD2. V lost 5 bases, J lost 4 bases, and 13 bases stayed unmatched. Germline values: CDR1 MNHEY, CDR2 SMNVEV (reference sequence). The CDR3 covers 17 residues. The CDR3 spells CASSPKLAGAPLYEQYF. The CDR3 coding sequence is TGTGCCAGCAGTCCGAAACTAGCGGGAGCCCCTCTTTACGAGCAGTACTTC.

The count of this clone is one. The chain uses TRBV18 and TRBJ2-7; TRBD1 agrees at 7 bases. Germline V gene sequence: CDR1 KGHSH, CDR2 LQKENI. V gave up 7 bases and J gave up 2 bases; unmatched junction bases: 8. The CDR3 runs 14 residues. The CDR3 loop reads CASLRDRDAYEQYF. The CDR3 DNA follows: TGTGCCAGCTTACGAGACAGGGACGCCTACGAGCAGTACTTC.

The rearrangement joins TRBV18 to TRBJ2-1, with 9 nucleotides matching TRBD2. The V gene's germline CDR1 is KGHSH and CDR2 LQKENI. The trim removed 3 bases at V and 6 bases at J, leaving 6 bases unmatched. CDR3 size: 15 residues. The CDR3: CASSPGGRAVNEQFF. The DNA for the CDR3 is TGTGCCAGCTCACCGGGCGGGAGGGCCGTCAATGAGCAGTTCTTC.

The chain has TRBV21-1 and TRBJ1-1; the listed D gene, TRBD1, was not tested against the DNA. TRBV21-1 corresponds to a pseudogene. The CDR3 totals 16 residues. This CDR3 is CASSKTNRPWGTEAFF. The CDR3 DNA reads TGTGCCAGCAGCAAAACCAACAGGCCGTGGGGCACTGAAGCTTTCTTT.

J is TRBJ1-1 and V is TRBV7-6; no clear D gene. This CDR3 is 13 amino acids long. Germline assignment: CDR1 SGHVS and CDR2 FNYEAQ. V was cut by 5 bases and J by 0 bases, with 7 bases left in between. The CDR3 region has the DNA TGTGCCAGCAGCACCCAGGTGAACACTGAAGCTTTCTTT. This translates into CASSTQVNTEAFF.

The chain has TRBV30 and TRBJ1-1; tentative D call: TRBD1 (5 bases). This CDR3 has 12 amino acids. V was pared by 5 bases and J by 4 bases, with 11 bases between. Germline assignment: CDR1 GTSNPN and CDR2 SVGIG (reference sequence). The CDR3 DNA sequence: TGTGCCTGGGAGACACAGGCCACTGAAGCTTTCTTT. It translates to CAWETQATEAFF. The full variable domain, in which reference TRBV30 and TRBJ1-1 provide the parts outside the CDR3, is SQTIHQWPATLVQPVGSPLSLECTVEGTSNPNLYWYRQAAGRGLQLLFYSVGIGQISSEVPQNLSASRPQDRQFILSSKKLLLSDSGFYLCAWETQATEAFFGQGTRLTVV.

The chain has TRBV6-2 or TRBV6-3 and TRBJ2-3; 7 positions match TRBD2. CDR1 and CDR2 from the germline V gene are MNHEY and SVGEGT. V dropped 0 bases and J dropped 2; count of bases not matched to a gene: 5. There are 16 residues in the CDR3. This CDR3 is CASSYSWEGPTDTQYF. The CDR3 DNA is TGTGCCAGCAGTTACTCGTGGGAGGGCCCCACAGATACGCAGTATTTT.